This T cell receptor beta chain was observed in a study of T-cell reconstitution after alpha-beta-depleted transplantation in children. Study observations and caveats: Several hundred rapidly expanded clones from non-depleted graft cells reportedly supplied alpha-beta T cells about two months post-transplant. Surviving thymic progenitors and recipient T cells were the source of high TCRbeta diversity at day 60 in some patients.

Regarding this clonotype: What it binds is unknown.

Unique molecular identifiers were used to barcode this TCRbeta library. One entry per CDR3 protein, called by TCRdb with MiXCR from the PCR reads. The sample has about 980,000 distinct CDR3 sequences, roughly 31% seen once; the top ten hold 28%. Trimming took 8 bases from V and 4 from J, leaving 17 bases between them. The CDR3 loop spans 14 amino acids. Germline CDR1 reads MNHEY; CDR2 reads SVGEGT. Sequencing was performed on PBMCs, mostly from graft donor cells, taken 360 days after TCRalphabeta/CD19-depleted stem cell transplant. The clonotype was recovered from a boy under two years old who had a stem cell transplant for SCID, so the T cells may come from the graft donor. The genes are TRBV6-2 or TRBV6-3 and TRBJ2-5; D is perhaps TRBD1 or TRBD2 (5 bases each). The CDR3 bases are TGTGCCAGCTTCGCACCCGGGGCCGGAGAGACCCAGTACTTC. Its translation: CASFAPGAGETQYF.